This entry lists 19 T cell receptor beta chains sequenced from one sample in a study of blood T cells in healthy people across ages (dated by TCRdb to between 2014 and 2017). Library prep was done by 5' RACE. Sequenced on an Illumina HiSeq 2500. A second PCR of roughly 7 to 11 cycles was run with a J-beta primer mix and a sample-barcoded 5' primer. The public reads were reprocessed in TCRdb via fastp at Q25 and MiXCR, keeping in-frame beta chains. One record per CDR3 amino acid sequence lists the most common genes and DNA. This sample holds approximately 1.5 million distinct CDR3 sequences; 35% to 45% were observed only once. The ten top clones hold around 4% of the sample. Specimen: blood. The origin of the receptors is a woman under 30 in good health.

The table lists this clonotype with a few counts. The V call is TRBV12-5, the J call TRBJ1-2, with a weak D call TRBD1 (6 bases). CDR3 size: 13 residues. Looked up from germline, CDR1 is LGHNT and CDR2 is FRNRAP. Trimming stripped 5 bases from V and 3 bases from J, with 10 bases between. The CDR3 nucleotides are TGTGCTAGTGGTAAAGGGGGGGACTATGGCTACACCTTC. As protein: CASGKGGDYGYTF. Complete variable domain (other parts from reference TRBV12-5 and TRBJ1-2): DARVTQTPRHKVTEMGQEVTMRCQPILGHNTVFWYRQTMMQGLELLAYFRNRAPLDDSGMPKDRFSAEMPDATLATLKIQPSEPRDSAVYFCASGKGGDYGYTFGSGTRLTVV.

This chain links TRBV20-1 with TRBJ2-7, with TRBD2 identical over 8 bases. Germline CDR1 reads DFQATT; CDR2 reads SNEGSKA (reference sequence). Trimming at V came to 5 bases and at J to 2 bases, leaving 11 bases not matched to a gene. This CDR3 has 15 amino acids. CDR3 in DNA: TGCAGTGCTCGTTCGAGCGGGAGACCCCCCTACGAGCAGTACTTC. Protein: CSARSSGRPPYEQYF.

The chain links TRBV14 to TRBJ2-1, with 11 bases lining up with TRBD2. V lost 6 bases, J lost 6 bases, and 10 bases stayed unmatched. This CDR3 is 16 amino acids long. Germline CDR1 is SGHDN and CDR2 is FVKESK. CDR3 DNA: TGTGCCAGCAGGACCTTAGCGGGAGGGCCCCTCAATGAGCAGTTCTTC. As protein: CASRTLAGGPLNEQFF.

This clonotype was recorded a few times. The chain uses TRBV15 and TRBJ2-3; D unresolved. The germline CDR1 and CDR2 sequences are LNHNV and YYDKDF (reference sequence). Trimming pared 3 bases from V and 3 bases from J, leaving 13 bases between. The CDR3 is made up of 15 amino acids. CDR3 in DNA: TGTGCCACCAGCAGGCGGCCGCGTGTAACAGATACGCAGTATTTT. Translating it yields CATSRRPRVTDTQYF.

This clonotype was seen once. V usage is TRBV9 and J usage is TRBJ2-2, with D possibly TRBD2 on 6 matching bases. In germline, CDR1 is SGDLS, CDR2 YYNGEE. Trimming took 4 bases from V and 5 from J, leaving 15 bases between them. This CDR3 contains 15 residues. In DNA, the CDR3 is TGTGCCAGCAGCACCTGGACTGGGGGGACCGGGGAGCTGTTTTTT. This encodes CASSTWTGGTGELFF.

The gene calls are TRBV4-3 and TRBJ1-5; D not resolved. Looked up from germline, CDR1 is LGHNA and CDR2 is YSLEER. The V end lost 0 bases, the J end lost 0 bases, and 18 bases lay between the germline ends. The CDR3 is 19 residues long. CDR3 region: CASSQDARPGLYSNQPQHF. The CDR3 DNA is TGCGCCAGCAGCCAAGATGCCAGGCCCGGGCTTTATAGCAATCAGCCCCAGCATTTT.

CDR3 loop: CSAWQGTSYNEQFF. The CDR3 coding sequence is TGCAGTGCTTGGCAGGGGACCTCCTACAATGAGCAGTTCTTC. The J gene is TRBJ2-1, the V gene TRBV20-1, with D tentatively TRBD1 (6 bases). V lost 5 bases, J lost 0 bases, and 11 bases lay in between. Germline values: CDR1 DFQATT, CDR2 SNEGSKA (reference sequence). The CDR3 totals 14 residues.

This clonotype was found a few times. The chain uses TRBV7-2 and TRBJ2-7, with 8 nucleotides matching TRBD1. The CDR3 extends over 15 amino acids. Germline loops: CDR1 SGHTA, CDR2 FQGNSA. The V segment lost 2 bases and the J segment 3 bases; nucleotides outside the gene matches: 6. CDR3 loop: CASSLYGQGYYEQYF. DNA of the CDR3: TGTGCCAGCAGCTTATACGGACAGGGTTACTACGAGCAGTACTTC.

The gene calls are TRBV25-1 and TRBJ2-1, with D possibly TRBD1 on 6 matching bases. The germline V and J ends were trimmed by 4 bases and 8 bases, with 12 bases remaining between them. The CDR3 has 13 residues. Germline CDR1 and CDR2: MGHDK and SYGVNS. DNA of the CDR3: TGTGCCAGCAGTGCAGGGGAAGGACATGAGCAGTTCTTC. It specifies CASSAGEGHEQFF.

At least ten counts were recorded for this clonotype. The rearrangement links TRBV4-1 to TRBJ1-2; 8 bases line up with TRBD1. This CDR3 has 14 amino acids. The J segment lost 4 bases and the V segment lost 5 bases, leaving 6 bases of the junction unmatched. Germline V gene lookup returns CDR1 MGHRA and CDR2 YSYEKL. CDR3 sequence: CASSTTTGGYGYTF. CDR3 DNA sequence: TGCGCCAGCAGCACCACAACAGGGGGCTATGGCTACACCTTC.

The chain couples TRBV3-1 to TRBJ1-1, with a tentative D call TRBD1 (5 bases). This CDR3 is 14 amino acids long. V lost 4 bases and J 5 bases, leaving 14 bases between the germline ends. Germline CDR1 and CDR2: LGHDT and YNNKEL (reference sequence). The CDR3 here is CASSPQRGRTEAFF. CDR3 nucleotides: TGTGCCAGCAGCCCCCAACGGGGCAGGACTGAAGCTTTCTTT.

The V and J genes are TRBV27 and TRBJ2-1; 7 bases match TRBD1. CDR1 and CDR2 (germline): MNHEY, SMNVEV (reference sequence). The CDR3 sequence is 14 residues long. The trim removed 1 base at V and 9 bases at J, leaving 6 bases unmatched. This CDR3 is CASSLYPGQLEQFF. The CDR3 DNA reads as TGTGCCAGCAGTTTATACCCGGGACAGCTTGAGCAGTTCTTC.

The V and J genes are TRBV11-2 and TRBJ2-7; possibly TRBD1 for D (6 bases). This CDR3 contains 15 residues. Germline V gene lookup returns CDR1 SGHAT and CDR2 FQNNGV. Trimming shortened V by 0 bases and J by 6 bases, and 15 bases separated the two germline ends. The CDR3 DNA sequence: TGTGCCAGCAGCTTAGAGGACAGCCTTGAGGGCGAGCAGTACTTC. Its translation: CASSLEDSLEGEQYF.

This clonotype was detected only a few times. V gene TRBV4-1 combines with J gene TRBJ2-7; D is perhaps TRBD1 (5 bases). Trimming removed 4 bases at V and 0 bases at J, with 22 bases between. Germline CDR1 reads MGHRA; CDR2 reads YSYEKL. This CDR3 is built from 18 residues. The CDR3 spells CASSPQGHVLFTSYEQYF. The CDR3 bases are TGCGCCAGCAGCCCCCAGGGCCATGTTCTATTTACCTCCTACGAGCAGTACTTC.

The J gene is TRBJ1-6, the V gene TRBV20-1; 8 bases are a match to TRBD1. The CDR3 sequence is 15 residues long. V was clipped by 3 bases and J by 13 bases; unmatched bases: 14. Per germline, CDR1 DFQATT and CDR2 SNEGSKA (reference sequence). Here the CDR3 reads CSASLQDRAFTPLHF. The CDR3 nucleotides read TGCAGTGCTAGTCTCCAGGACAGGGCCTTTACTCCCCTCCACTTT.

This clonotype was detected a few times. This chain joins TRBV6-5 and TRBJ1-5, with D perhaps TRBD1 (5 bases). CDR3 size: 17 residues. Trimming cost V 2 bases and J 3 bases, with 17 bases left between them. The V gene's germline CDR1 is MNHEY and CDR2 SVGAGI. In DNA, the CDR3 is TGTGCCAGCAGTTACCTCGGGGGAGGACGGATCAATCAGCCCCAGCATTTT. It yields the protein CASSYLGGGRINQPQHF.

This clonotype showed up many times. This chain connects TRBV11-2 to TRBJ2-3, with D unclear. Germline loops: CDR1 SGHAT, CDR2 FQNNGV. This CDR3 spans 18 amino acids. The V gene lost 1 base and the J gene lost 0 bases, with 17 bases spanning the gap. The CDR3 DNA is TGTGCCAGCAGCTTAGTGGGTTTTGGAAGGGCTAGCACAGATACGCAGTATTTT. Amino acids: CASSLVGFGRASTDTQYF.

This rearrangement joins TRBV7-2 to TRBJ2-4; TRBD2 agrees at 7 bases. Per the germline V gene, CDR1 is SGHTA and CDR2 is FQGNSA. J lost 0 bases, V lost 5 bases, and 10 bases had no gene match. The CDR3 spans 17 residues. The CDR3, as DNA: TGTGCCAGCAGCCACTCAACGGGGGGTACAGCCAAAAACATTCAGTACTTC. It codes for CASSHSTGGTAKNIQYF.

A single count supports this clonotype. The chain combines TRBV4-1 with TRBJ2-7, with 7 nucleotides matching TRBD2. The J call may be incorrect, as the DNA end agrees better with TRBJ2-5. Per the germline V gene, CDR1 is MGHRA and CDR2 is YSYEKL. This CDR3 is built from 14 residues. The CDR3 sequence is CASSRASGKETQYF. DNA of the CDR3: TGCGCCAGCAGCCGAGCTAGCGGAAAAGAGACCCAGTACTTC.